The 9 T cell receptor beta chains in this list originate from one sample, sequenced in a study of early T cells in non-severe SARS-CoV-2 infection. MiXCR, run by TCRdb on the 5' RACE reads, gives a single entry per CDR3 protein. There are more than 75,000 distinct CDR3 sequences in the sample; roughly an eighth occur only once, and around 6% lies in the top ten. The sample consisted of whole blood. These receptors came from an adult who was a healthcare worker with PCR-confirmed SARS-CoV-2 infection or an uninfected control (not recorded which).

This clonotype occurred many times. J is TRBJ2-5 and V is TRBV5-4; 8 bases line up with TRBD1. Germline values: CDR1 SGHNT, CDR2 YYREEE (reference sequence). This CDR3 comprises 14 residues. J lost 2 bases, V lost 10 bases, and 10 bases had no gene match. CDR3 sequence: CAYGTGVQQETQYF. Here the CDR3 DNA reads TGTGCCTATGGGACAGGCGTGCAGCAAGAGACCCAGTACTTC.

This clonotype was seen a few times. The chain carries TRBV3-1 and TRBJ2-5; the D gene is possibly TRBD2 (6 bases). This CDR3 is built from 15 residues. The V gene lost 0 bases and the J gene lost 4 bases, with 12 bases spanning the gap. Germline V lookup: CDR1 LGHDT, CDR2 YNNKEL (reference sequence). The CDR3 protein is CASSQDPQGGETQYF. The CDR3 DNA reads TGTGCCAGCAGCCAAGACCCCCAGGGAGGAGAGACCCAGTACTTC.

The rearrangement joins TRBV5-1 to TRBJ1-3, with unresolved D. Trimming stripped 0 bases from V and 0 bases from J, with 4 bases between. The CDR3 totals 14 residues. Per the germline V gene, CDR1 is SGHRS and CDR2 is YFSETQ. The CDR3 protein is CASSLGNSGNTIYF. In DNA, the CDR3 is TGCGCCAGCAGCTTGGGAAACTCTGGAAACACCATATATTTT.

This clonotype was seen only a few times. The V call is TRBV12-3 or TRBV12-4, the J call TRBJ2-7; D not certain. The V end lost 3 bases, the J end lost 0 bases, and 6 bases lay between the germline ends. CDR3 length: 13 amino acids. As DNA, the CDR3 is TGTGCCAGCAGTTTCTCTTACTCCTACGAGCAGTACTTC. This encodes CASSFSYSYEQYF.

This clonotype was seen a handful of times. The chain carries TRBV28 and TRBJ2-3; no definite D call. Germline assignment: CDR1 MDHEN and CDR2 SYDVKM. Trimming removed 6 bases at V and 8 bases at J, with 15 bases between. The CDR3 covers 13 residues. The CDR3 DNA reads TGTGCCAGCAGCCGCGTGCCGTACGGTACGCAGTATTTT. It yields the protein CASSRVPYGTQYF.

This clonotype was counted only a few times. The CDR3 is CASSLARDLETQYF. The CDR3 nucleotides read TGTGCCAGCAGCTTAGCCCGGGACTTGGAGACCCAGTACTTC. V and J are TRBV7-9 and TRBJ2-5; D perhaps matches TRBD2 (6 bases). Per germline, CDR1 SEHNR and CDR2 FQNEAQ (reference sequence). Trimming stripped 0 bases from V and 5 bases from J, with 10 bases between. The CDR3 is 14 amino acids.

The chain combines TRBV9 with TRBJ2-3, with 8 positions matching TRBD2. The CDR3 totals 15 residues. In germline, CDR1 is SGDLS, CDR2 YYNGEE. V was clipped by 0 bases and J by 6 bases; unmatched bases: 6. In DNA, the CDR3 is TGTGCCAGCAGCGTAGATGGCGGGGGGACGGATACGCAGTATTTT. It specifies CASSVDGGGTDTQYF.

This clonotype has a count of ten or more. The chain has TRBV11-2 and TRBJ2-2; a weak D match, TRBD1 (6 bases). V lost 5 bases to trimming and J lost 0 bases, with 16 bases between them. Germline V gene lookup returns CDR1 SGHAT and CDR2 FQNNGV. The CDR3 is made up of 17 amino acids. In DNA form, the CDR3 reads TGTGCCAGCAGCCCCTTCTCACAGGGCGCGAACACCGGGGAGCTGTTTTTT. Its protein product is CASSPFSQGANTGELFF.

This clonotype has a count of ten or more. The chain couples TRBV7-8 to TRBJ2-5; 8 bases line up with TRBD2. The CDR3 length is 16 residues. J was trimmed by 4 bases and V by 1 base; bases with no gene match: 8. Germline V CDR1 and CDR2: SGHVS, FQNEAQ. CDR3 region: CASSLDPAGVLETQYF. For the CDR3, the DNA is TGTGCCAGCAGCTTAGATCCAGCGGGAGTTTTAGAGACCCAGTACTTC.